A selection of T cell receptor beta chains follows, all from one sample in a study of cytomegalovirus exposure and HLA in healthy donors. Produced via immunoSEQ multiplex PCR; TCRdb's table is partial and in-frame only. The sample has 200,000 or so clones, roughly 88% seen once. Sequencing used PBMCs. These receptors were taken from a young woman in good health and CMV-seronegative. CDR3s include the opening cysteine and the closing phenylalanine or tryptophan. Each record gives: clone size, V gene, J gene, D gene, CDR3 protein, CDR3 DNA. The D gene is left open where the match is weak. For some rows the clone size is stated as once, few or many, or as a class when expanded; others skip it.

>.|TRBV29-1|TRBJ2-7|.
CSAGRGQSYEQYF
TGCAGCGCTGGGCGCGGACAGTCCTACGAGCAGTACTTC
>once|TRBV27|TRBJ2-7|TRBD2
CASSLLAGGLEQYF
TGTGCCAGCAGTCTACTAGCGGGAGGGCTAGAGCAGTACTTC
>once|TRBV27|TRBJ1-2|.
CASSPADSYGYTF
TGTGCCAGCAGTCCCGCGGACAGCTATGGCTACACCTTC
>.|TRBV6-1|TRBJ2-3|.
CASSATSEGPDTQYF
TGTGCCAGCAGTGCCACCTCGGAGGGCCCAGATACGCAGTATTTT
>.|TRBV2|TRBJ2-5|TRBD2
CASSVREGLETQYF
TGTGCCAGCAGTGTACGGGAGGGCCTAGAGACCCAGTACTTC
>.|TRBV10-3|TRBJ2-7|TRBD2
CAISETSGSSYEQYF
TGTGCCATCAGTGAGACTAGCGGGAGCTCCTACGAGCAGTACTTC
>.|TRBV6-5|TRBJ2-5|TRBD2
CASSLESGEGQETQYF
TGTGCCAGCAGTTTAGAAAGTGGGGAGGGGCAAGAGACCCAGTACTTC
>.|TRBV4-3|TRBJ2-1|.
CASSQDLRNEQFF
TGCGCCAGCAGCCAAGACCTCCGGAATGAGCAGTTCTTC
>.|TRBV7-8|TRBJ1-2|TRBD1
CASSSQRPGQRYYGYTF
TGTGCCAGCAGCTCACAACGGCCGGGACAGAGATACTATGGCTACACCTTC
>once|TRBV6-1|TRBJ1-5|.
CASSEAGTGNLNQPQHF
TGTGCCAGCAGTGAAGCGGGAACCGGGAACCTCAATCAGCCCCAGCATTTT
>.|TRBV19|TRBJ1-2|.
CAILGLRNYGYTF
TGTGCCATCTTAGGACTGAGGAACTATGGCTACACCTTC
>.|TRBV4-1|TRBJ1-2|TRBD1
CASSRDRGYGYTF
TGCGCCAGCAGCCGGGACAGGGGGTATGGCTACACCTTC
>once|TRBV6-5|TRBJ2-7|.
CASSYSISQGPYF
TGTGCCAGCAGTTACTCGATATCGCAGGGTCCGTACTTC
>.|TRBV6-5|TRBJ2-7|TRBD2
CASSSSPGLGFEQYF
TGTGCCAGCAGCTCCTCCCCGGGACTAGGTTTCGAGCAGTACTTC
>.|TRBV5-4|TRBJ2-6|.
CASSLPGSGANVLTF
TGTGCCAGCAGCTTGCCGGGGTCGGGGGCCAACGTCCTGACTTTC
>.|TRBV7-8|TRBJ1-1|.
CASNTLGGHTEAFF
TGTGCCAGCAACACGCTGGGGGGGCACACTGAAGCTTTCTTT
>.|TRBV27|TRBJ2-7|.
CASSLSGGGPYEQYF
TGTGCCAGCAGTTTAAGTGGCGGGGGCCCCTACGAGCAGTACTTC
>once|TRBV4-1|TRBJ2-7|TRBD2
CASRSGLAYGEQYF
TGCGCCAGCAGATCCGGACTAGCTTACGGCGAGCAGTACTTC
>.|TRBV9|TRBJ1-4|.
CASSPAQGWEKLFF
TGTGCCAGCAGCCCGGCCCAGGGTTGGGAAAAACTGTTTTTT
>.|TRBV28|TRBJ2-5|.
CASILTGSETQYF
TGTGCCAGCATCTTGACTGGGTCGGAGACCCAGTACTTC
>few|TRBV4-1|TRBJ2-7|TRBD2
CASSQIDLGTSGSHEQYF
TGCGCCAGCAGCCAAATAGACTTGGGGACTAGCGGGAGCCACGAGCAGTACTTC
>.|TRBV7-2|TRBJ2-5|.
CASSGGGLEGTQYF
TGTGCCAGCAGTGGGGGGGGGCTGGAGGGGACCCAGTACTTC
>few|TRBV6-1|TRBJ1-4|.
CASSAWGATNEKLFF
TGTGCCAGCAGTGCTTGGGGGGCAACTAATGAAAAACTGTTTTTT
>once|TRBV28|TRBJ2-7|TRBD2
CASSLDRLAGYNEQYF
TGTGCCAGCAGTTTAGACAGACTAGCGGGCTATAACGAGCAGTACTTC
>.|TRBV27|TRBJ2-4|.
CASRTLQGTKNIQYF
TGTGCCAGCAGAACCCTCCAGGGTACCAAAAACATTCAGTACTTC
>.|TRBV5-6|TRBJ2-6|.
CASSLEWRYRSGANVLTF
TGTGCCAGCAGCTTGGAGTGGAGGTACCGGTCTGGGGCCAACGTCCTGACTTTC
>.|TRBV6-1|TRBJ1-2|TRBD1
CASMDRGLDPYTF
TGTGCCAGCATGGACAGGGGGCTTGATCCCTACACCTTC
>.|TRBV6-5|TRBJ2-1|.
CASSTARGANEQFF
TGTGCCAGCAGCACAGCACGGGGGGCTAATGAGCAGTTCTTC
>.|TRBV7-2|TRBJ2-5|TRBD2
CASSLGGFIVPGGETQYF
TGTGCCAGCAGCTTAGGAGGCTTCATAGTCCCGGGAGGTGAGACCCAGTACTTC
>.|TRBV30|TRBJ2-1|TRBD2
CAWSVQASGTNEQFF
TGTGCCTGGAGTGTTCAGGCTAGCGGGACCAATGAGCAGTTCTTC
>once|TRBV28|TRBJ1-2|.
CASRGLVDGGGYGYTF
TGTGCCAGCAGGGGGTTGGTTGACGGGGGGGGCTATGGCTACACCTTC
>.|TRBV2|TRBJ2-1|.
CASYRDNTNEQFF
TGTGCCAGTTACCGGGACAACACTAATGAGCAGTTCTTC
>.|TRBV7-3|TRBJ2-1|TRBD2
CASSLIAGEYNEQFF
TGTGCCAGCAGCTTGATAGCGGGAGAGTACAATGAGCAGTTCTTC
>.|TRBV9|TRBJ2-5|TRBD2
CASSVDPGLAAETQYF
TGTGCCAGCAGCGTAGATCCGGGACTAGCGGCGGAGACCCAGTACTTC
>.|TRBV27|TRBJ2-7|.
CASGRGPFYEQYF
TGTGCCAGCGGCCGGGGTCCCTTCTACGAGCAGTACTTC
>.|TRBV30|TRBJ2-3|.
CAWSIPTTRSLDTQYF
TGTGCCTGGAGCATTCCCACGACTAGAAGTTTGGATACGCAGTATTTT
>.|TRBV9|TRBJ2-1|TRBD2
CASSVGGTSGSESRIF
TGTGCCAGCAGCGTAGGAGGGACTAGCGGGTCGGAATCGAGGATCTTC
>.|TRBV28|TRBJ2-1|TRBD2
CASSLLAGGRPSYNEQFF
TGTGCCAGCAGTTTATTAGCGGGAGGCCGCCCCTCCTACAATGAGCAGTTCTTC
>.|TRBV6-5|TRBJ1-3|.
CASSYSRGVTGNTIYF
TGTGCCAGCAGTTACTCGCGCGGGGTTACTGGAAACACCATATATTTT